These T cell receptor beta chains were read from a single sample in a study of cytomegalovirus exposure and HLA in healthy donors. TCRdb's table, derived via immunoSEQ multiplex PCR, lists solely in-frame clones and lacks some. The sample holds 200,000 to 250,000 clones, roughly 78% seen once. The sample was PBMCs. These receptor sequences come from a boy younger than 18 in good health and CMV-seronegative. The CDR3 runs from the conserved cysteine through the conserved F or W. D genes are given only for firm matches. Some rows have no size entry. The others give once, few or many, or a class for an expanded clone.

v_gene	j_gene	d_gene	abundance	CDR3nt	CDR3aa
TRBV6-1	TRBJ2-1	.	.	TGTGCCAGCAGTGCCCCAGGGTCTGGGGTTACTGAGCAGTTCTTC	CASSAPGSGVTEQFF
TRBV5-1	TRBJ1-3	.	.	TGCGCCAGCAGCTTGGACAGGGCCTTACTTTCTGGAAACACCATATATTTT	CASSLDRALLSGNTIYF
TRBV29-1	TRBJ1-4	TRBD1	few	TGCAGCATCTACAGGGGGCAGGGTGAAAAACTGTTTTTT	CSIYRGQGEKLFF
TRBV4-1	TRBJ1-5	.	.	TGCGCCAGCAGCCAAGAGAGATATAGCAATCAGCCCCAGCATTTT	CASSQERYSNQPQHF
TRBV2	TRBJ2-2	.	.	TGTGCCAGCAGCCACCCCCCAGGTGGCGGGACGAACACCGGGGAGCTGTTTTTT	CASSHPPGGGTNTGELFF
TRBV30	TRBJ1-5	.	.	TGTGCCTGGAGCATCAGTTATAGCAATCAGCCCCAGCATTTT	CAWSISYSNQPQHF
TRBV28	TRBJ2-1	TRBD2	few	TGTGCCAGCAGTCTAGCGGGGTTGAACAATGAGCAGTTCTTC	CASSLAGLNNEQFF
TRBV6-5	TRBJ1-1	.	.	TGTGCCAGCAGGACAGTTACCTACACTGAAGCTTTCTTT	CASRTVTYTEAFF
TRBV2	TRBJ1-5	.	.	TGTGCCAGCAGTGAGTTGGGGGCTGGAATTCAGCCCCAGCATTTT	CASSELGAGIQPQHF
TRBV2	TRBJ1-6	TRBD1	.	TGTGCCAGCAGTGGGGACAGGGGTAATTCACCCCTCCACTTT	CASSGDRGNSPLHF
TRBV6-4	TRBJ2-3	TRBD2	.	TGTGCCAGCCAGGAAAACGGGGGGGCCGCAGATACGCAGTATTTT	CASQENGGAADTQYF
TRBV13	TRBJ1-5	TRBD1	.	TGTGCCAGCAGCTTGAGGGGGCGGGCGAGCAATCAGCCCCAGCATTTT	CASSLRGRASNQPQHF
TRBV14	TRBJ1-1	.	once	TGTGCCAGCAGCCTCATGGCCACTGAAGCTTTCTTT	CASSLMATEAFF
TRBV7-8	TRBJ2-7	TRBD2	.	TGTGCCAGCAGCCTCAGGGACTATTCGAGCTCCTACGAGCAGTACTTC	CASSLRDYSSSYEQYF
TRBV11-3	TRBJ1-4	TRBD1	once	TGTGCCAGCAGCTTATCCCGGACAGGGGAGGAAAAACTGTTTTTT	CASSLSRTGEEKLFF
TRBV4-1	TRBJ1-3	TRBD1	.	TGCGCCAGCACCGCGACAGGGCAGAACTCTGGAAACACCATATATTTT	CASTATGQNSGNTIYF
TRBV6-5	TRBJ2-1	TRBD2	few	TGTGCCAGCCGCCGACTAGCGGGGGGACACAATGAGCAGTTCTTC	CASRRLAGGHNEQFF
TRBV19	TRBJ1-5	.	.	TGTGCCAGTAGTTCCGGGACACCGAGCAATCAGCCCCAGCATTTT	CASSSGTPSNQPQHF
TRBV7-9	TRBJ2-7	TRBD2	few	TGTGCCAGCAGCTTAGCGGGAGGGAACGAGCAGTACTTC	CASSLAGGNEQYF
TRBV6-5	TRBJ1-4	.	.	TGTGCCAGCAGTTACTCTATACGGGATGAAAAACTGTTTTTT	CASSYSIRDEKLFF
TRBV19	TRBJ2-5	.	once	TGTGCCAGTAGTATTCTAGCGTACCAAGAGACCCAGTACTTC	CASSILAYQETQYF
TRBV2	TRBJ2-4	.	.	TGTGCCAGCAAGAAGAGGGATGCCAAAAACATTCAGTACTTC	CASKKRDAKNIQYF
TRBV5-1	TRBJ1-2	TRBD1	.	TGCGCCAGCAGCTTGAGGACAGAGGGGGCAGACTATGGCTACACCTTC	CASSLRTEGADYGYTF
TRBV5-4	TRBJ2-1	.	.	TGTGCCAGCAGCTTGGACCCAGCGGGCTACAATGAGCAGTTCTTC	CASSLDPAGYNEQFF
TRBV11-3	TRBJ1-2	.	.	TGTGCCAGCAGCCTATGGACGAATCGACGGGGTGGCTACACCTTC	CASSLWTNRRGGYTF
TRBV21-1	TRBJ2-5	.	.	TGTGCCAGCATTTATGGGACTAGCGGGAGCCTGGACCAAGAGACCCAGTACTTC	CASIYGTSGSLDQETQYF
TRBV6-4	TRBJ2-3	.	.	TGTGCCAGCAGCCGGGACTTAGGCACAGATACGCAGTATTTT	CASSRDLGTDTQYF
TRBV7-9	TRBJ2-2	TRBD2	few	TGTGCCAGCTCTAACGGGGGGACGAACAGCGGGGAGCTGTTTTTT	CASSNGGTNSGELFF